This T cell receptor beta chain was profiled in a study of blood T cell repertoires in COVID-19. TCRdb's table, derived via immunoSEQ multiplex PCR, lists solely in-frame clones and lacks some. The table shows roughly 20,000 clones, with about 88% occurring only once. CDR3 length equals 15 residues. The V gene end was trimmed by 3 bases and the J gene end by 12 bases; junction bases not matched to a gene: 12. Germline CDR1 reads MNHNS; CDR2 reads SASEGT. The rearrangement links TRBV6-1 to TRBJ2-4; 9 nucleotides agree with TRBD1. This clonotype was obtained from a human donor in a cohort sampled during active COVID-19. The sample taken for sequencing was peripheral blood. This chain's CDR3 is CASSEETGGPSSQYF. Written as DNA, the CDR3 is TGTGCCAGCAGTGAGGAAACAGGGGGCCCGAGTTCTCAGTACTTC.